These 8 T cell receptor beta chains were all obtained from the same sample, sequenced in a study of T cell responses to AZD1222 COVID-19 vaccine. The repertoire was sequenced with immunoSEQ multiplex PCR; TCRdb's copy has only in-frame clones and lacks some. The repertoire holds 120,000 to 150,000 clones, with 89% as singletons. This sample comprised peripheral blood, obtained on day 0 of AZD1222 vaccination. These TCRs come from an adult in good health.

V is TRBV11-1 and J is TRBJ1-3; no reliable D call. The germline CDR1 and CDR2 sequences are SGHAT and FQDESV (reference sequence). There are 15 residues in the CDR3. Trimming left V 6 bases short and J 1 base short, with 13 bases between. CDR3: CASRKGFGSGNTIYF. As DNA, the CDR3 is TGTGCCAGCAGAAAGGGTTTTGGATCTGGAAACACCATATATTTT. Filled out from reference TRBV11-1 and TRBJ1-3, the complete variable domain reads EAEVAQSPRYKITEKSQAVAFWCDPISGHATLYWYRQILGQGPELLVQFQDESVVDDSQLPKDRFSAERLKGVDSTLKIQPAELGDSAMYLCASRKGFGSGNTIYFGEGSWLTVV.

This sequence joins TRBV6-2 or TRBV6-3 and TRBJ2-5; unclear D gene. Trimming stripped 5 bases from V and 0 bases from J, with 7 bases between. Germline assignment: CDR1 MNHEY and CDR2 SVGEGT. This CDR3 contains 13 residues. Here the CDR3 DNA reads TGTGCCAGCAGTACCGACAACCAAGAGACCCAGTACTTC. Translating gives CASSTDNQETQYF.

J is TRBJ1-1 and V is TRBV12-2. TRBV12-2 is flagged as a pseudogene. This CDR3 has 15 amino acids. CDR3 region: CASRLAWWGVTEAFF. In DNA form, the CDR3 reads TGTGCAAGTCGCTTAGCATGGTGGGGGGTCACTGAAGCTTTCTTT.

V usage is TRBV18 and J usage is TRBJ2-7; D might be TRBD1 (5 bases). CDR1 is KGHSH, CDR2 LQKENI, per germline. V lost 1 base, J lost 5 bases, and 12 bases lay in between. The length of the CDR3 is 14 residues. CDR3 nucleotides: TGTGCCAGCTCACCACAGGGGTTTTATAACGAGCAGTACTTC. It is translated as CASSPQGFYNEQYF.

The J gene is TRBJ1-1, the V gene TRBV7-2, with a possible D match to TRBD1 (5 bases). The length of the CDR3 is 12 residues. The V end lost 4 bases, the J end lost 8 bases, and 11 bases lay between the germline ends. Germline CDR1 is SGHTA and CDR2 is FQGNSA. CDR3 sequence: CASSSGPNEAFF. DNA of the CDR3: TGTGCCAGCAGCTCGGGACCGAACGAAGCTTTCTTT.

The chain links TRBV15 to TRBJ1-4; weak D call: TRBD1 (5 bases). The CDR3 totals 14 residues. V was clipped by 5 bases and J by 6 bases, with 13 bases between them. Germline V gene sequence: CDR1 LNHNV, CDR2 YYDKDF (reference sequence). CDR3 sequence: CATSRWGTDEKLFF. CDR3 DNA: TGTGCCACCAGCCGGTGGGGGACGGATGAAAAACTGTTTTTT.

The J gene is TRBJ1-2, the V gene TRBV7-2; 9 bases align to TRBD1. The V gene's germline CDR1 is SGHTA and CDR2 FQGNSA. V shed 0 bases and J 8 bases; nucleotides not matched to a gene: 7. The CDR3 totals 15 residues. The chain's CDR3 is CASSLARDRAFGYTF. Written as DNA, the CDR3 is TGTGCCAGCAGCTTAGCGCGGGACAGGGCTTTCGGCTACACCTTC.

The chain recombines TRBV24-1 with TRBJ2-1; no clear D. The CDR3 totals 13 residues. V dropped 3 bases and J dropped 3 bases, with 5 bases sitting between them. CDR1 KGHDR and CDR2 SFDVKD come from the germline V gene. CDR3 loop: CATSDPNYNEQFF. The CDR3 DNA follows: TGTGCCACCAGTGATCCAAACTACAATGAGCAGTTCTTC.